This entry features one TCR beta chain sequence. What it binds is unknown. The data stem from a study of cytomegalovirus exposure and HLA in healthy donors. Study-level information: A subsequent analysis reported that the roughly 120 validation repertoires were produced on the same platform that had also been used for the 500 to 700 first-cohort repertoires. Points from the study as a whole: The listing of 150 or so TCR beta chains classed them as cytomegalovirus-associated. Clusters of TCRs from the first cohort tended to co-occur in the 130 or so validation repertoires (as a later analysis found).

TCRdb keeps only in-frame clones here, not all; method: immunoSEQ multiplex PCR. Of approximately 65,000 clones listed, 94% are singletons. The sequencing input was PBMCs. The source of this sequence is a woman between 18 and 30 years old in good health and CMV-seronegative.

CDR3 DNA: TGTGCCAGCAGCCCCCAGAGAGGGGCGGGAGGGCGCACCACCGGGGAGCTGTTTTTT. It yields the protein CASSPQRGAGGRTTGELFF. V usage is TRBV9 and J usage is TRBJ2-2; 9 bases are shared with TRBD2. The CDR3 runs 19 residues. Trimming took 4 bases from V and 4 from J; bases not matched to a gene: 17. CDR1 and CDR2 (germline): SGDLS, YYNGEE. Together with reference TRBV9 and TRBJ2-2, the CDR3 gives the full variable domain: DSGVTQTPKHLITATGQRVTLRCSPRSGDLSVYWYQQSLDQGLQFLIQYYNGEERAKGNILERFSAQQFPDLHSELNLSSLELGDSALYFCASSPQRGAGGRTTGELFFGEGSRLTVL.